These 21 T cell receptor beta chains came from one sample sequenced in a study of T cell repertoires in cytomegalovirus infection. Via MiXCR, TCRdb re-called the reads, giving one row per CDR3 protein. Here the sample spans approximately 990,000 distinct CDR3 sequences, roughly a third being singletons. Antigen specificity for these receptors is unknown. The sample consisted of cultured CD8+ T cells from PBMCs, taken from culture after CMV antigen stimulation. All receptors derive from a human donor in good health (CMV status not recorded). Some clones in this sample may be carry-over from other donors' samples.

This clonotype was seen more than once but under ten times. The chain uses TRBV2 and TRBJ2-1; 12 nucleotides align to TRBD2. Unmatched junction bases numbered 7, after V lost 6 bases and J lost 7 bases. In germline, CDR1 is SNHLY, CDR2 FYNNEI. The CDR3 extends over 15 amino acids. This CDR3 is CASRASGGALNEQFF. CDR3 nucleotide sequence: TGTGCCAGCAGGGCTAGCGGGGGGGCATTGAATGAGCAGTTCTTC. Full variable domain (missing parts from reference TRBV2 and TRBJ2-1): EPEVTQTPSHQVTQMGQEVILRCVPISNHLYFYWYRQILGQKVEFLVSFYNNEISEKSEIFDDQFSVERPDGSNFTLKIRSTKLEDSAMYFCASRASGGALNEQFFGPGTRLTVL.

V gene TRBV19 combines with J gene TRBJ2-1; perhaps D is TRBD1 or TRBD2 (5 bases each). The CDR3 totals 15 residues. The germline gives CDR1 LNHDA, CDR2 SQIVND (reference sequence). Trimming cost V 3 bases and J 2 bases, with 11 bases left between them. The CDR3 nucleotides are TGTGCCAGTAGTATGGGGGTCCCTCCCTACAATGAGCAGTTCTTC. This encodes CASSMGVPPYNEQFF.

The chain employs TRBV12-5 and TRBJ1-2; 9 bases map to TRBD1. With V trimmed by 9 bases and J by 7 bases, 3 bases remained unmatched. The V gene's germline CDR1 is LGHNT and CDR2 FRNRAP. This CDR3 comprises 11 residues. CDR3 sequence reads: CASGQGSGYTF. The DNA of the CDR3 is TGTGCTAGCGGACAGGGGTCTGGCTACACCTTC.

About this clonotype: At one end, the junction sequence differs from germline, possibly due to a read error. As DNA, the CDR3 is TGTGCCATCAGTGAGAACTCGAACACCGGGGTGCTGTTTTTT. Its translation: CAISENSNTGVLFF. This chain joins TRBV10-3 and TRBJ2-2; a weak D match, TRBD2 (5 bases). This CDR3 comprises 14 residues. Germline assignment: CDR1 ENHRY and CDR2 SYGVKD.

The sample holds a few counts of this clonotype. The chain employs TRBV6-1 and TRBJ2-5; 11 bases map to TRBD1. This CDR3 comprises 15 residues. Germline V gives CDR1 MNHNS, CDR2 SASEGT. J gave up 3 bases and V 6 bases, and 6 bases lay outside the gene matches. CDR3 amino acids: CASRRGQGDEETQYF. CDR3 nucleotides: TGTGCCAGCAGACGGGGACAGGGGGACGAAGAGACCCAGTACTTC.

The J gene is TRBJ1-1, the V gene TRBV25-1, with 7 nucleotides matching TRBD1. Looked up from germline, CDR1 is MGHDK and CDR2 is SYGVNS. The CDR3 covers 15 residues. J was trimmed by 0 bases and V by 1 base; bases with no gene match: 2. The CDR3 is CASSEWDRMNTEAFF. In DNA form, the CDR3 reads TGTGCCAGCAGTGAATGGGACAGAATGAACACTGAAGCTTTCTTT.

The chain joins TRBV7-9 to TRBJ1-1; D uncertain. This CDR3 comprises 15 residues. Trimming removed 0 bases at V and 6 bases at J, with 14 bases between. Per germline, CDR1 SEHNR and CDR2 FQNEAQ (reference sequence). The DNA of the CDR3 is TGTGCCAGCAGCTTAGCCGCCGCGTCTGTGGCTGAAGCTTTCTTT. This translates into CASSLAAASVAEAFF.

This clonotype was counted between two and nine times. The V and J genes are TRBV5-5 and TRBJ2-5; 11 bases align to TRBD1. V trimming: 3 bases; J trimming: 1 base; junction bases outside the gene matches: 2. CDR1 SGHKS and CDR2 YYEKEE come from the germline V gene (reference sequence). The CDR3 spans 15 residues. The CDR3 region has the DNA TGTGCCAGCAGCTCGGACAGGGGGCCCCAAGAGACCCAGTACTTC. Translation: CASSSDRGPQETQYF.

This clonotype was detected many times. The CDR3: CASSTSTGAKMMRGYTF. CDR3 bases: TGTGCCAGCAGCACCTCGACAGGCGCAAAAATGATGCGGGGTTACACCTTC. The V gene is TRBV7-3, the J gene TRBJ1-2, with D maybe TRBD1 (6 bases). V was shortened by 5 bases and J by 11 bases, with 30 bases between the two germline ends. This CDR3 is built from 17 residues. Germline CDR1 SGHTA, CDR2 FQGTGA.

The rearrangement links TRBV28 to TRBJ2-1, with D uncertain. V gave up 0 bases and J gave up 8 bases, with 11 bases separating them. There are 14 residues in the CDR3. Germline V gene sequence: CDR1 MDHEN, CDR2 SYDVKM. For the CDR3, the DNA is TGTGCCAGCAGTTTATGGGGCGATAAATATGAGCAGTTCTTC. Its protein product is CASSLWGDKYEQFF.

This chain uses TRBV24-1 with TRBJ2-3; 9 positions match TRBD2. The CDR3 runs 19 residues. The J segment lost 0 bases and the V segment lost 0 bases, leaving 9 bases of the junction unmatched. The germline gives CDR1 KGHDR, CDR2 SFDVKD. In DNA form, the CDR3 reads TGTGCCACCAGTGATTTGCTGGCGGGGGGGAATCCAAGCACAGATACGCAGTATTTT. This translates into CATSDLLAGGNPSTDTQYF.

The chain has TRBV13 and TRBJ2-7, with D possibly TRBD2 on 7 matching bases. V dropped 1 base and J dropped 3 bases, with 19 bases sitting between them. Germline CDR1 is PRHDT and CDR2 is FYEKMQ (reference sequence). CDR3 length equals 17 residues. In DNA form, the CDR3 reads TGTGCCAGCAGCTTAGTAGGGGGGGGGCCGGACTACTACGAGCAGTACTTC. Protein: CASSLVGGGPDYYEQYF.

The CDR3 protein is CASSEYFPRGEDYGYTF. In nucleotides, the CDR3 is TGTGCCAGCAGTGAATATTTCCCGCGCGGGGAGGACTATGGCTACACCTTC. The gene calls are TRBV25-1 and TRBJ1-2; D gene unclear. V dropped 0 bases and J dropped 3 bases, with 17 bases sitting between them. In germline, CDR1 is MGHDK, CDR2 SYGVNS. This CDR3 is 17 amino acids long.

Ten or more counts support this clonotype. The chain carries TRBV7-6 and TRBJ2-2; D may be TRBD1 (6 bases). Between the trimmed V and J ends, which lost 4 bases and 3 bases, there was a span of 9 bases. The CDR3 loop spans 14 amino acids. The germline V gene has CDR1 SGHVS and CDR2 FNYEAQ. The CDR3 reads CASSSGQYTGELFF. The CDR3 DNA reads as TGTGCCAGCAGCTCAGGACAGTACACCGGGGAGCTGTTTTTT.

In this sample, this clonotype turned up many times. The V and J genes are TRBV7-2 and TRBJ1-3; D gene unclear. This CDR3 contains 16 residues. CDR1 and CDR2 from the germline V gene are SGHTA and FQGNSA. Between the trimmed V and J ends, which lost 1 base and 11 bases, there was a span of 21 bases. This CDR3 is CASSLVTVAAERPIYF. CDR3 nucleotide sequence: TGTGCCAGCAGCTTAGTAACAGTGGCAGCGGAACGACCCATATATTTT.

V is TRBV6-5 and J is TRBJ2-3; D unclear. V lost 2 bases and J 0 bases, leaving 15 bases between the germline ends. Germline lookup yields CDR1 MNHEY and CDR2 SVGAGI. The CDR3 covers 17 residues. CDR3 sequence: CASSYLYGPRSTDTQYF. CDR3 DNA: TGTGCCAGCAGTTACCTATACGGACCTCGGAGCACAGATACGCAGTATTTT.

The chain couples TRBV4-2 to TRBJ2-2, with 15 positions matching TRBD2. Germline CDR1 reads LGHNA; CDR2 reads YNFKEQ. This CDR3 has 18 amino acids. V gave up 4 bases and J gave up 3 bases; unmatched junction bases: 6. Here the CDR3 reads CASSPGLAGGPYTGELFF. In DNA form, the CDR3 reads TGTGCCAGCAGCCCTGGACTAGCGGGGGGGCCGTACACCGGGGAGCTGTTTTTT.

Here the CDR3 DNA reads TGTGCCAGCATCGGGGGTAACACCGGGGAGCTGTTTTTT. It is translated as CASIGGNTGELFF. The gene calls are TRBV27 and TRBJ2-2; D may be TRBD2 (6 bases). Germline loops: CDR1 MNHEY, CDR2 SMNVEV (reference sequence). Trimming stripped 7 bases from V and 2 bases from J, with 8 bases between. The CDR3 totals 13 residues.

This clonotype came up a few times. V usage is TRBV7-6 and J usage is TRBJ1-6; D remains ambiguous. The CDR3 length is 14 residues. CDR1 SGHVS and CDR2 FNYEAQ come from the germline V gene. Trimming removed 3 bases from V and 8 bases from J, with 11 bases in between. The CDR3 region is CASSLGSLYSPLHF. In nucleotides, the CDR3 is TGTGCCAGCAGCTTGGGCAGCTTGTATTCACCCCTCCACTTT.

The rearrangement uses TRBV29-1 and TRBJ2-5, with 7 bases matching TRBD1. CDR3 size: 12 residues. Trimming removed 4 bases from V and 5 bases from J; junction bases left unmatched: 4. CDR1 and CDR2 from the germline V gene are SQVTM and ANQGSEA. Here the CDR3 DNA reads TGCAGCGTTGTCAGGGGGACGGAGACCCAGTACTTC. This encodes CSVVRGTETQYF.

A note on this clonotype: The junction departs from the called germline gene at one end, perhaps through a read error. The CDR3 coding sequence is TGTGCTAGCAGCTCGGACAGGGTGCGGGGAGGGGCCAACGTCCTGACTTTC. Its protein product is CASSSDRVRGGANVLTF. The genes are TRBV7-7 and TRBJ2-6; 8 bases align to TRBD1. The germline V gene encodes CDR1 SSHAT and CDR2 FNYEAQ (reference sequence). This CDR3 is built from 17 residues.